These 17 T cell receptor beta chains were all obtained from the same sample, sequenced in a study of CD8 T cells in Susac syndrome. RNA in amounts of about 0.45 to 1 ug was reverse transcribed with random hexamers. One entry per CDR3 protein, called by TCRdb with MiXCR from the immunoSEQ multiplex PCR reads. The sample contains 150,000 to 200,000 distinct CDR3 sequences, about 93% of which appear only once. The sample comprised CD4+ T cells from PBMCs. The receptors were gathered from a human donor with multiple sclerosis.

V and J are TRBV28 and TRBJ2-7; D gene uncertain. There are 13 residues in the CDR3. Per the germline V gene, CDR1 is MDHEN and CDR2 is SYDVKM. V was trimmed by 6 bases and J by 9 bases, leaving 18 bases between them. This chain's CDR3 is CASSLTQDAGQYF. For the CDR3, the DNA is TGTGCCAGCAGCCTGACGCAGGATGCCGGGCAGTACTTC.

The CDR3 loop is CASSGPYEQYF. DNA of the CDR3: TGTGCCAGCAGCGGACCCTACGAGCAGTACTTC. V and J are TRBV7-9 and TRBJ2-7, with D unresolved. CDR1 and CDR2 from the germline V gene are SEHNR and FQNEAQ (reference sequence). V was shortened by 5 bases and J by 2 bases, with 4 bases between the two germline ends. The length of the CDR3 is 11 residues. The entire variable domain, with the rest obtained from reference TRBV7-9 and TRBJ2-7, is as follows: DTGVSQNPRHKITKRGQNVTFRCDPISEHNRLYWYRQTLGQGPEFLTYFQNEAQLEKSRLLSDRFSAERPKGSFSTLEIQRTEQGDSAMYLCASSGPYEQYFGPGTRLTVT.

The V and J genes are TRBV30 and TRBJ1-1; no reliable D call. The CDR3 extends over 16 amino acids. The V end was cut by 2 bases, the J end by 1 base, with 17 bases between. CDR1 is GTSNPN, CDR2 SVGIG, per germline (reference sequence). Here the CDR3 reads CAWSPSDGGWNTEAFF. In nucleotides, the CDR3 is TGTGCCTGGAGTCCGTCGGACGGTGGCTGGAACACTGAAGCTTTCTTT.

Here the CDR3 reads CASRRDRGNEQFF. The CDR3 DNA reads as TGTGCCAGCAGGCGGGACAGGGGAAATGAGCAGTTCTTC. The chain uses TRBV5-4 and TRBJ2-1; 10 positions agree with TRBD1. Germline values: CDR1 SGHNT, CDR2 YYREEE (reference sequence). V was pared by 5 bases and J by 7 bases, with 3 bases of the junction left unmatched. The CDR3 spans 13 residues.

J is TRBJ1-5 and V is TRBV20-1, with a weak D call TRBD1 (5 bases). Germline CDR1 reads DFQATT; CDR2 reads SNEGSKA (reference sequence). This CDR3 region has 14 residues. Trimming cost V 1 base and J 6 bases, with 13 bases left between them. CDR3 sequence reads: CSARGATGGQPQHF. The CDR3 coding sequence is TGCAGTGCTAGAGGTGCCACCGGGGGTCAGCCCCAGCATTTT.

The chain has TRBV5-1 and TRBJ2-2, with D possibly TRBD1 on 5 matching bases. V dropped 0 bases and J dropped 3 bases, with 9 bases sitting between them. The CDR3 runs to 15 residues. Germline V CDR1 and CDR2: SGHRS, YFSETQ. In DNA, the CDR3 is TGCGCCAGCAGCTTGGGAGACAGACACACCGGGGAGCTGTTTTTT. Residues: CASSLGDRHTGELFF.

The chain joins TRBV13 to TRBJ2-7; perhaps TRBD1 as D (6 bases). Between the trimmed V and J ends, which lost 7 bases and 3 bases, there was a span of 16 bases. CDR3 length equals 14 residues. Germline V gene sequence: CDR1 PRHDT, CDR2 FYEKMQ (reference sequence). The CDR3 reads CASNVQGGRYEQYF. The CDR3, as DNA: TGTGCCAGCAACGTACAGGGCGGGCGCTACGAGCAGTACTTC.

The chain couples TRBV25-1 to TRBJ2-7; D may be TRBD1 (6 bases). This CDR3 is 13 amino acids long. Germline CDR1 reads MGHDK; CDR2 reads SYGVNS. V lost 5 bases to trimming and J lost 0 bases, with 8 bases between them. CDR3: CASSKGDSYEQYF. The DNA of the CDR3 is TGTGCCAGCAGTAAGGGGGACTCCTACGAGCAGTACTTC.

This chain links TRBV4-3 with TRBJ2-1, with D perhaps matching TRBD2 (5 bases). V lost 0 bases, J lost 10 bases, and 13 bases lay in between. This CDR3 region has 14 residues. Germline V gene lookup returns CDR1 LGHNA and CDR2 YSLEER. DNA of the CDR3: TGCGCCAGCAGCCAAGATTCGGGTGGCGGGGAGCAGTTCTTC. Translating gives CASSQDSGGGEQFF.

This chain joins TRBV12-3 or TRBV12-4 and TRBJ1-2, with D perhaps matching TRBD1 (6 bases). The CDR3 consists of 12 residues. V was cut by 6 bases and J by 8 bases, with 13 bases left in between. The CDR3 nucleotides read TGTGCCAGCAGGTCCCCCGGGGGCGGCTACACCTTC. Its translation: CASRSPGGGYTF.

The genes are TRBV6-2 or TRBV6-3 and TRBJ2-5; 7 bases fit TRBD2. The V segment lost 7 bases and the J segment 5 bases; nucleotides outside the gene matches: 7. The CDR3 extends over 13 amino acids. The germline gives CDR1 MNHEY, CDR2 SVGEGT. This CDR3 reads CASIQTSEETQYF. The CDR3 DNA reads TGTGCCAGCATCCAAACTAGCGAGGAGACCCAGTACTTC.

This clonotype was counted once. This rearrangement joins TRBV3-1 to TRBJ2-1, with 7 bases identical to TRBD1. Germline V gene sequence: CDR1 LGHDT, CDR2 YNNKEL (reference sequence). Trimming took 5 bases from V and 7 from J; bases not matched to a gene: 8. The CDR3 contains 14 residues. The CDR3 bases are TGTGCCAGCAGCTTGCTGACAGGGCGAAATGAGCAGTTCTTC. Its translation is CASSLLTGRNEQFF.

This chain links TRBV5-1 with TRBJ2-1; a possible D gene is TRBD2 (6 bases). V shed 1 base and J shed 6 bases, with 8 bases lying between them. Germline lookup yields CDR1 SGHRS and CDR2 YFSETQ. The CDR3 spans 13 residues. In nucleotides, the CDR3 is TGCGCCAGCAGCTTGCTAGCGCCCAATGAGCAGTTCTTC. Amino acids: CASSLLAPNEQFF.

The chain carries TRBV2 and TRBJ2-3; the D gene is possibly TRBD2 (6 bases). This CDR3 is built from 14 residues. CDR1 is SNHLY, CDR2 FYNNEI, per germline. The CDR3 is CAIGNAGLADTQYF. Written as DNA, the CDR3 is TGTGCTATAGGCAATGCGGGGTTAGCAGATACGCAGTATTTT. The complete variable domain, with remaining parts taken from reference TRBV2 and TRBJ2-3, reads EPEVTQTPSHQVTQMGQEVILRCVPISNHLYFYWYRQILGQKVEFLVSFYNNEISEKSEIFDDQFSVERPDGSNFTLKIRSTKLEDSAMYFCAIGNAGLADTQYFGPGTRLTVL.

This chain joins TRBV29-1 and TRBJ2-7; tentative D call: TRBD1 (5 bases). The V end was cut by 6 bases, the J end by 3 bases, with 15 bases between. Germline V gene data show CDR1 as SQVTM and CDR2 as ANQGSEA. The CDR3 runs 13 residues. CDR3 coding DNA: TGCAGCGTCTCCCGCGATCAGGGCTACGAGCAGTACTTC. Translating it yields CSVSRDQGYEQYF.

This clonotype was seen once. The chain uses TRBV20-1 and TRBJ1-2; D unresolved. Germline loops: CDR1 DFQATT, CDR2 SNEGSKA (reference sequence). V shed 3 bases and J shed 3 bases, with 14 bases lying between them. This CDR3 spans 14 amino acids. CDR3 sequence reads: CSASESRAYYGYTF. In DNA, the CDR3 is TGCAGTGCTAGTGAGAGTCGGGCGTACTATGGCTACACCTTC.

The chain combines TRBV20-1 with TRBJ1-5, with a possible D match to TRBD1 (6 bases). The CDR3 covers 16 residues. The V gene's germline CDR1 is DFQATT and CDR2 SNEGSKA (reference sequence). V lost 2 bases and J lost 1, with 15 bases in between. The CDR3: CSARLSRTASNQPQHF. For the CDR3, the DNA is TGCAGTGCTAGATTATCCCGGACAGCCAGCAATCAGCCCCAGCATTTT.